A single sample gave rise to the 23 T cell receptor beta chains below, sequenced in a study of response to subunit inactivated influenza vaccine. TCRdb used MiXCR to reprocess the RT-PCR reads, holding one entry per CDR3 protein. The sample lists around 850,000 distinct CDR3 sequences, 18% seen once, with 11% in the top ten. Sequences were derived from PBMCs from blood, sampled 4 to 6 days after vaccination. The receptors stem from a middle-aged man who received an inactivated influenza vaccine.

V and J are TRBV10-3 and TRBJ2-2, with TRBD2 matching over 11 bases. Germline trimming cut 6 bases from V and 4 bases from J; bases unmatched to any gene: 10. The CDR3 has 17 amino acids. Looked up from germline, CDR1 is ENHRY and CDR2 is SYGVKD. The CDR3 DNA follows: TGTGCCATCAGCCGACTTAGCGGGAGGGGTAGCACCGGGGAGCTGTTTTTT. Translation gives CAISRLSGRGSTGELFF.

The chain couples TRBV7-2 to TRBJ2-5; the match to TRBD2 covers 7 bases. V gave up 4 bases and J gave up 5 bases; unmatched junction bases: 7. The V gene's germline CDR1 is SGHTA and CDR2 FQGNSA. This CDR3 is built from 14 residues. In DNA, the CDR3 is TGTGCCAGCAGCTCAGCGGGACCTTTGGAGACCCAGTACTTC. Its protein product is CASSSAGPLETQYF.

J is TRBJ1-2 and V is TRBV5-1, with a weak D call TRBD1 (5 bases). Looked up from germline, CDR1 is SGHRS and CDR2 is YFSETQ. V was shortened by 0 bases and J by 6 bases, with 12 bases between the two germline ends. The CDR3 has 14 residues. CDR3 in DNA: TGCGCCAGCAGCTTGGCCTCACAGGAAGATGGCTACACCTTC. Its protein is CASSLASQEDGYTF.

This clonotype was detected a few times. This sequence joins TRBV10-3 and TRBJ2-7, with no clear D. Trimming cost V 3 bases and J 0 bases, with 9 bases left between them. Germline V gives CDR1 ENHRY, CDR2 SYGVKD. The CDR3 loop spans 14 amino acids. This CDR3 reads CAISEQRTSYEQYF. The CDR3 DNA is TGTGCCATCAGTGAACAACGGACCTCCTACGAGCAGTACTTC.

The V call is TRBV30, the J call TRBJ2-5, with 11 bases aligning to TRBD2. The CDR3 sequence is 16 residues long. CDR1 is GTSNPN and CDR2 is SVGIG in the germline V gene (reference sequence). Trimming took 0 bases from V and 4 from J; bases not matched to a gene: 7. The CDR3: CAWSVLAGVLGETQYF. CDR3 DNA sequence: TGTGCCTGGAGTGTACTAGCGGGAGTCCTCGGAGAGACCCAGTACTTC.

This clonotype was detected only a few times. The rearrangement uses TRBV29-1 and TRBJ2-5; TRBD2 aligns across 13 bases. Germline trimming cut 4 bases from V and 4 bases from J; bases unmatched to any gene: 3. Per the germline V gene, CDR1 is SQVTM and CDR2 is ANQGSEA. CDR3 length equals 14 residues. The CDR3 region is CSVAWTSGGETQYF. CDR3 nucleotide sequence: TGCAGCGTTGCCTGGACTAGCGGGGGAGAGACCCAGTACTTC.

This clonotype was recorded many times. The rearrangement uses TRBV6-5 and TRBJ2-5, with 7 bases that match TRBD1. This CDR3 contains 15 residues. Germline-derived CDR1 and CDR2 are MNHEY and SVGAGI. The ends lost 4 bases at V and 6 bases at J; junction bases unmatched: 11. CDR3 protein: CASSFRGQAVKTQYF. The CDR3, as DNA: TGTGCCAGCAGTTTCCGCGGACAGGCCGTGAAGACCCAGTACTTC.

The chain joins TRBV7-2 to TRBJ1-6; 8 bases line up with TRBD1. The length of the CDR3 is 15 residues. The J segment lost 5 bases and the V segment lost 5 bases, leaving 5 bases of the junction unmatched. Looked up from germline, CDR1 is SGHTA and CDR2 is FQGNSA. CDR3 residues: CASSKTGADNSPLHF. In DNA, the CDR3 is TGTGCCAGCAGCAAGACAGGGGCGGATAATTCACCCCTCCACTTT.

The chain links TRBV7-2 to TRBJ1-1, with TRBD1 matching over 11 bases. The CDR3 has 14 amino acids. Germline lookup yields CDR1 SGHTA and CDR2 FQGNSA. Germline trimming cut 5 bases from V and 7 bases from J; bases unmatched to any gene: 6. CDR3 loop: CASSKDRGRNEAFF. CDR3 sequence (DNA): TGTGCCAGCAGCAAGGACAGGGGGCGGAATGAAGCTTTCTTT.

This rearrangement joins TRBV7-9 to TRBJ1-2; 12 positions agree with TRBD1. The junction had 8 bases not matched to a gene; V was cut back by 2 bases and J by 7 bases. Looked up from germline, CDR1 is SEHNR and CDR2 is FQNEAQ (reference sequence). The CDR3 totals 16 residues. CDR3 sequence: CASSLPSGTGGSGYTF. In DNA form, the CDR3 reads TGTGCCAGCAGCTTACCTTCCGGGACAGGGGGCAGTGGCTACACCTTC.

This rearrangement joins TRBV6-2 or TRBV6-3 to TRBJ1-1; 8 positions match TRBD1. V dropped 7 bases and J dropped 0; count of bases not matched to a gene: 4. CDR3 size: 14 residues. Germline loops: CDR1 MNHEY, CDR2 SVGEGT. CDR3: CASIHRGLNTEAFF. The CDR3 DNA sequence: TGTGCCAGCATCCACAGGGGGTTGAACACTGAAGCTTTCTTT.

The chain carries TRBV12-3 or TRBV12-4 and TRBJ2-5; D perhaps matches TRBD2 (7 bases). V lost 5 bases and J 12 bases, leaving 13 bases between the germline ends. CDR3 length: 11 residues. CDR3 nucleotide sequence: TGTGCCAGCAGTCCAGGGGAGGGCGAGTACTTC. This translates into CASSPGEGEYF.

The genes are TRBV19 and TRBJ2-1; the D gene is possibly TRBD1 (5 bases). The CDR3 is 16 amino acids. Between the trimmed V and J ends, which lost 5 bases and 6 bases, there was a span of 20 bases. The germline V gene encodes CDR1 LNHDA and CDR2 SQIVND (reference sequence). As DNA, the CDR3 is TGTGCCAGTAGTTCCTCGCCTAGGGGCCCCCTCAATGAGCAGTTCTTC. Its protein is CASSSSPRGPLNEQFF.

The V gene is TRBV20-1, the J gene TRBJ2-3, with D possibly matching TRBD2 (5 bases). Germline loops: CDR1 DFQATT, CDR2 SNEGSKA (reference sequence). This CDR3 region has 15 residues. Trimming stripped 5 bases from V and 0 bases from J, with 15 bases between. The CDR3 DNA sequence: TGCAGTGCTTCGATAGGAGGTCTGAGCACAGATACGCAGTATTTT. This gives the protein CSASIGGLSTDTQYF.

V and J are TRBV2 and TRBJ2-1, with TRBD1 identical over 12 bases. The CDR3 is 17 residues long. Germline CDR1 and CDR2: SNHLY and FYNNEI. V shed 2 bases and J 5 bases; nucleotides not matched to a gene: 7. CDR3 DNA sequence: TGTGCCAGCAGTGAACGGGACAGGGGGCTAAGGAACAATGAGCAGTTCTTC. It yields the protein CASSERDRGLRNNEQFF.

The rearrangement uses TRBV20-1 and TRBJ2-5, with D unclear. Germline V lookup: CDR1 DFQATT, CDR2 SNEGSKA (reference sequence). Trimming pared 6 bases from V and 2 bases from J, leaving 19 bases between. The CDR3 is 15 amino acids. The CDR3 nucleotides read TGCAGTGCCTACCCCTGGCAGCGAGCGCAAGAGACCCAGTACTTC. As protein: CSAYPWQRAQETQYF.

This clonotype was seen ten or more times. The gene calls are TRBV29-1 and TRBJ2-7, with D perhaps TRBD1 (5 bases). Trimming removed 6 bases from V and 0 bases from J, with 12 bases in between. The CDR3 extends over 13 amino acids. Germline values: CDR1 SQVTM, CDR2 ANQGSEA. The CDR3 bases are TGCAGCGTGTCGGACAACTACTCCTACGAGCAGTACTTC. This gives the protein CSVSDNYSYEQYF.

V and J are TRBV5-1 and TRBJ2-7; perhaps TRBD1 as D (5 bases). V was shortened by 4 bases and J by 1 base, with 15 bases between the two germline ends. The CDR3 is 15 residues long. Looked up from germline, CDR1 is SGHRS and CDR2 is YFSETQ. The CDR3 sequence: CASSMGPLPSYEQYF. The DNA for the CDR3 is TGCGCCAGCAGCATGGGGCCACTACCGTCCTACGAGCAGTACTTC.

The chain recombines TRBV25-1 with TRBJ2-7, with D perhaps TRBD1 (5 bases). V lost 4 bases, J lost 3 bases, and 10 bases lay in between. Germline V gene data show CDR1 as MGHDK and CDR2 as SYGVNS. The CDR3 is 13 residues long. For the CDR3, the DNA is TGTGCCAGCAGTGCAGGGTCACTCTACGAGCAGTACTTC. Translating it yields CASSAGSLYEQYF.

The genes are TRBV12-3 or TRBV12-4 and TRBJ2-7, with 11 positions matching TRBD1. This CDR3 has 14 residues. The V segment lost 5 bases and the J segment 6 bases; nucleotides outside the gene matches: 6. CDR3 DNA sequence: TGTGCCAGCAGTCGGGACAGGGGGTTGCCCGAGCAGTACTTC. It yields the protein CASSRDRGLPEQYF.

V gene TRBV4-3 combines with J gene TRBJ2-2; 9 positions match TRBD1. The CDR3 runs to 16 residues. Germline V gives CDR1 LGHNA, CDR2 YSLEER. J was trimmed by 0 bases and V by 6 bases; bases with no gene match: 5. CDR3: CASRRDRGTNTGELFF. The CDR3 DNA reads TGCGCCAGCAGGAGAGACAGGGGGACGAACACCGGGGAGCTGTTTTTT.

This clonotype was detected only a few times. CDR3 residues: CASSVGLGQTFDEQYF. DNA for the CDR3: TGTGCCAGCAGCGTAGGGCTGGGACAGACCTTCGACGAGCAGTACTTC. The V and J genes are TRBV9 and TRBJ2-7; 7 positions agree with TRBD1. In germline, CDR1 is SGDLS, CDR2 YYNGEE. The CDR3 totals 16 residues. V shed 0 bases and J 5 bases; nucleotides not matched to a gene: 11.

This clonotype was found many times. The V call is TRBV9, the J call TRBJ2-7; TRBD1 might be the D (6 bases). The CDR3 covers 15 residues. Trimming removed 3 bases from V and 2 bases from J, with 15 bases in between. Germline loops: CDR1 SGDLS, CDR2 YYNGEE. This CDR3 is CASSANFGTPYEQYF. For the CDR3, the DNA is TGTGCCAGCAGCGCCAACTTTGGGACACCCTACGAGCAGTACTTC.